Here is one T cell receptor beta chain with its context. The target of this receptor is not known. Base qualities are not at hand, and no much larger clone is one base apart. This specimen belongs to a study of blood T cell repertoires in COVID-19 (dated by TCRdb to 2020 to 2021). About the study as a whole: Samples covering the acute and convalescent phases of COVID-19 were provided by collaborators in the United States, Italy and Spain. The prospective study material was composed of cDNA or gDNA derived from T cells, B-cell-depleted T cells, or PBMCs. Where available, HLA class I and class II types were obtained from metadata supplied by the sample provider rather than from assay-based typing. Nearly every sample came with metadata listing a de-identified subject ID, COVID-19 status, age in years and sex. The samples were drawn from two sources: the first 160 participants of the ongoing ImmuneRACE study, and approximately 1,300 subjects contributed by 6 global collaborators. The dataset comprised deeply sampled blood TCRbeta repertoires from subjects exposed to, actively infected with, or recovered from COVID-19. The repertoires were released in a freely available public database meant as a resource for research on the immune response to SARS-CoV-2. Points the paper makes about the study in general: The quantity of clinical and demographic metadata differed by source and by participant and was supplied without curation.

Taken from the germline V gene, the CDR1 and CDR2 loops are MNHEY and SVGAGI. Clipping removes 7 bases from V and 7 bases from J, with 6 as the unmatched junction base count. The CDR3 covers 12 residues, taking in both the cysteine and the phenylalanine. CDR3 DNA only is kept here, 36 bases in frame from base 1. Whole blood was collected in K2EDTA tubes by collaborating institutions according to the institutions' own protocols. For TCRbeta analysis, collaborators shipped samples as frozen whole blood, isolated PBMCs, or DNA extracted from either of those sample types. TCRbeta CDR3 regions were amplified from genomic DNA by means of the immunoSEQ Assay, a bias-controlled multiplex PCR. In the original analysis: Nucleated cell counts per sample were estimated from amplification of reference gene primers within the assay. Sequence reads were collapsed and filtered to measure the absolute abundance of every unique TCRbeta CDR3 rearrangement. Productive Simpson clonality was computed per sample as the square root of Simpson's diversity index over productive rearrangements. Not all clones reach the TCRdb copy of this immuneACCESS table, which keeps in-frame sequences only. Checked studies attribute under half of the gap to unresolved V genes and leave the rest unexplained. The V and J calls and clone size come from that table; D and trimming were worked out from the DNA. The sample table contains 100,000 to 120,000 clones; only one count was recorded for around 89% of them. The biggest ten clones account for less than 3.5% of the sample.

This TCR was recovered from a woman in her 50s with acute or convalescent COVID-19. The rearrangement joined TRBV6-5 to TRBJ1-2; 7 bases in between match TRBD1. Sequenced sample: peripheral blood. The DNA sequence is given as TGTGCCAGCACGGGACAGACAATTGGCTACACCTTC. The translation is CASTGQTIGYTF.